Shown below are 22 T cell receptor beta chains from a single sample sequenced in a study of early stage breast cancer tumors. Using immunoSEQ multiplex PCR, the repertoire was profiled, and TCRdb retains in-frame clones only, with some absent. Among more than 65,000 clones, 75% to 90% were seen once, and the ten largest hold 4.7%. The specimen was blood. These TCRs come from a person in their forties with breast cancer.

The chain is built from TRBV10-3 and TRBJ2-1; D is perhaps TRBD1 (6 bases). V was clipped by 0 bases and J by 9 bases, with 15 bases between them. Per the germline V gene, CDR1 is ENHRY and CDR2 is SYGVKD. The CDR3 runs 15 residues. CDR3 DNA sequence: TGTGCCATCAGTGAGTCCCCCCCAGGGGTGGGTGAGCAGTTCTTC. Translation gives CAISESPPGVGEQFF.

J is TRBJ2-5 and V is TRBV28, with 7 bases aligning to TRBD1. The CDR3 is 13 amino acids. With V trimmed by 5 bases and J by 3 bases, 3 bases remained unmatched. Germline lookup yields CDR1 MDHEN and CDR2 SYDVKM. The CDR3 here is CASSEGQEETQYF. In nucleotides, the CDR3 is TGTGCCAGCAGTGAAGGACAGGAAGAGACCCAGTACTTC.

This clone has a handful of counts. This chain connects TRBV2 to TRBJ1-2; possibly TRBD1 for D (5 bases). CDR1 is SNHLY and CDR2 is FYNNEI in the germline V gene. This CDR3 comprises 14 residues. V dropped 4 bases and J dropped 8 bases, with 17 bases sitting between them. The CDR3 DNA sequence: TGTGCCAGCAGTGGGGACGAGGGGACGAGCGGCTACACCTTC. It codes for CASSGDEGTSGYTF.

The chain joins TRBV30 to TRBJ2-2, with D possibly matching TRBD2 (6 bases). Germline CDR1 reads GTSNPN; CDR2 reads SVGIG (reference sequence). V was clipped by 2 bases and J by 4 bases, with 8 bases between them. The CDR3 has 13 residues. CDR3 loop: CAWSLGGTGELFF. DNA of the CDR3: TGTGCCTGGAGTCTGGGGGGCACCGGGGAGCTGTTTTTT.

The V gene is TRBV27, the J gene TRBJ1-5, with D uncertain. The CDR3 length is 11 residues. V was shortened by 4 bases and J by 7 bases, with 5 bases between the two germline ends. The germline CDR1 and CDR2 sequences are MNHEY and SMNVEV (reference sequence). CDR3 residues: CASSSEQPQHF. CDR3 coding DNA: TGTGCCAGCAGTTCTGAACAGCCCCAGCATTTT.

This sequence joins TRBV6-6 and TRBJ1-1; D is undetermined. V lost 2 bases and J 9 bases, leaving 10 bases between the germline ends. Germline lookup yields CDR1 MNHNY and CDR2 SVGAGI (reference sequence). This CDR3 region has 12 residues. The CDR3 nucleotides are TGTGCCAGCAGTTACAGGGAAGAACAAGCTTTCTTT. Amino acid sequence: CASSYREEQAFF.

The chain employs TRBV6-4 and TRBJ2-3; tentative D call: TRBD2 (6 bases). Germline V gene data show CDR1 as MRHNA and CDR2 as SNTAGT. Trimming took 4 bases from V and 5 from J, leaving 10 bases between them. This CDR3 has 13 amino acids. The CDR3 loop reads CASSVLAEDTQYF. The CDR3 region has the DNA TGTGCCAGCAGTGTACTAGCAGAAGATACGCAGTATTTT.

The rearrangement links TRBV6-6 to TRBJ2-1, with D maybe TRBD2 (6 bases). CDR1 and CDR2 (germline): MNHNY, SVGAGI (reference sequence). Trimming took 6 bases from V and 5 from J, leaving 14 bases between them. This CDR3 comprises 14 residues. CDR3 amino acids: CASSQAAGNNEQFF. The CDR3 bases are TGTGCCAGCAGCCAGGCGGCGGGAAACAATGAGCAGTTCTTC.

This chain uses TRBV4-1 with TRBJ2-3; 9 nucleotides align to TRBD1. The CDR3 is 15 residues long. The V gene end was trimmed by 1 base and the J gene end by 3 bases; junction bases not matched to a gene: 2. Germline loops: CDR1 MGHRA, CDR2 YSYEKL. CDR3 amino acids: CASSQADRGTDTQYF. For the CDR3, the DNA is TGCGCCAGCAGCCAAGCGGACAGGGGAACAGATACGCAGTATTTT.

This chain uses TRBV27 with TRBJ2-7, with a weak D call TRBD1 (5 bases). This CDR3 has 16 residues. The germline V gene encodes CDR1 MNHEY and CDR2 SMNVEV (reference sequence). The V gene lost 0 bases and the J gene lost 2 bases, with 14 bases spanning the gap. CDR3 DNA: TGTGCCAGCAGTTTATCCCGCAGGGCCTCAACCTACGAGCAGTACTTC. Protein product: CASSLSRRASTYEQYF.

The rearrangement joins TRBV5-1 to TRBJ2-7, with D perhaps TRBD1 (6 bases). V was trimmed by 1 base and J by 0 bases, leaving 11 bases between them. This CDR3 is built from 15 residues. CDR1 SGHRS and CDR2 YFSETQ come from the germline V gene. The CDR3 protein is CASSLPDRPSYEQYF. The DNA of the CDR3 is TGCGCCAGCAGCTTGCCGGACAGACCCTCCTACGAGCAGTACTTC.

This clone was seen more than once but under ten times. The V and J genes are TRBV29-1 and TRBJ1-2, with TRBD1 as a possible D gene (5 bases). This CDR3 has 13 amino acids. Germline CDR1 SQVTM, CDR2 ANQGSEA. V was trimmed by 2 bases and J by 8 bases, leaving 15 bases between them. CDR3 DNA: TGCAGCGTTGAAAATGGAGGGGAGCGGGGCTACACCTTC. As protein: CSVENGGERGYTF.

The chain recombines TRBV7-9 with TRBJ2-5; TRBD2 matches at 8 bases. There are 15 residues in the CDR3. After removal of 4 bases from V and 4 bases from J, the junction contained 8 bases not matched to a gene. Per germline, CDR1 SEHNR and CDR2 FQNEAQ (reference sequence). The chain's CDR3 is CASSSFGGGGETQYF. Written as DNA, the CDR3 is TGTGCCAGCAGCTCTTTCGGGGGGGGCGGAGAGACCCAGTACTTC.

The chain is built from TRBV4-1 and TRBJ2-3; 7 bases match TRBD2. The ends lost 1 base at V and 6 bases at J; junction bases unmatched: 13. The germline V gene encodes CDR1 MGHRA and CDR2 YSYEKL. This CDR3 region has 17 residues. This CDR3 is CASSQVASGNGIDTQYF. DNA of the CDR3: TGCGCCAGCAGCCAAGTAGCCAGCGGGAATGGGATTGATACGCAGTATTTT.

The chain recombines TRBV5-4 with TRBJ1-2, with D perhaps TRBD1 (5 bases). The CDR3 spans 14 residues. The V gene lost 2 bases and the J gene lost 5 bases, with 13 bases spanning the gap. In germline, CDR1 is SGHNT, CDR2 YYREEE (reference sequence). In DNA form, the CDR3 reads TGTGCCAGCAGCTTTCCGGGGGGTGGGTATGGCTACACCTTC. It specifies CASSFPGGGYGYTF.

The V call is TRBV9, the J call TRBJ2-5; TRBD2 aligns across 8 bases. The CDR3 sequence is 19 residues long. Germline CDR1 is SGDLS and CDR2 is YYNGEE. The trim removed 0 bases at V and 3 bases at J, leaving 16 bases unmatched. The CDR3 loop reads CASSVVDGGGSIIEETQYF. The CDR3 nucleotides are TGTGCCAGCAGCGTAGTAGATGGCGGGGGGTCCATCATTGAAGAGACCCAGTACTTC.

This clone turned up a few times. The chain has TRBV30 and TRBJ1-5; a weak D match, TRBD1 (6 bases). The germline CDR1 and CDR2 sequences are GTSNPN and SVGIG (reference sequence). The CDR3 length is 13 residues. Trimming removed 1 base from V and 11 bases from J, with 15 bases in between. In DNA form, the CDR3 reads TGTGCCTGGAGTGGTCAGGGGAGGGGGACCCAGCATTTT. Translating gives CAWSGQGRGTQHF.

CDR3 in DNA: TGTGCCAGCAGTTACTCGACTTCCTCCTACGAGCAGTACTTC. Its protein is CASSYSTSSYEQYF. V usage is TRBV6-5 and J usage is TRBJ2-7; D gene unclear. The CDR3 spans 14 residues. V lost 0 bases, J lost 0 bases, and 6 bases lay in between. The germline V gene has CDR1 MNHEY and CDR2 SVGAGI.

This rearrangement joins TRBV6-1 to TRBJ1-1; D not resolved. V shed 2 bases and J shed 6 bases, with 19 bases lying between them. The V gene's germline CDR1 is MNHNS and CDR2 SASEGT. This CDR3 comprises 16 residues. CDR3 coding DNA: TGTGCCAGCAGTGAATTCTCTAATAGGATTGTGGCTGAAGCTTTCTTT. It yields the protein CASSEFSNRIVAEAFF.

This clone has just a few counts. The CDR3 loop reads CASSSDMSEQYF. Written as DNA, the CDR3 is TGTGCCAGCAGCTCGGACATGAGCGAGCAGTACTTC. The chain has TRBV7-2 and TRBJ2-7, with a weak D call TRBD1 (5 bases). Trimming took 4 bases from V and 6 from J, leaving 10 bases between them. There are 12 residues in the CDR3. CDR1 and CDR2 (germline): SGHTA, FQGNSA.

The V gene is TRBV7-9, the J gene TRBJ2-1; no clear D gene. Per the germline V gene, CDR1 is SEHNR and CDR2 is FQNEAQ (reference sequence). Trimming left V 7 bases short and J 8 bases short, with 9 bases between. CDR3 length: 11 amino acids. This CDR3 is CASTPMDEQFF. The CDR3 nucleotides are TGTGCCAGCACCCCGATGGATGAGCAGTTCTTC. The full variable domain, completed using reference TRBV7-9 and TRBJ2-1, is DTGVSQNPRHKITKRGQNVTFRCDPISEHNRLYWYRQTLGQGPEFLTYFQNEAQLEKSRLLSDRFSAERPKGSFSTLEIQRTEQGDSAMYLCASTPMDEQFFGPGTRLTVL.

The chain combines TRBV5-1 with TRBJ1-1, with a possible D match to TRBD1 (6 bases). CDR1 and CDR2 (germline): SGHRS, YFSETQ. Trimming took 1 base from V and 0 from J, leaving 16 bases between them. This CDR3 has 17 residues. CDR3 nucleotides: TGCGCCAGCAGCTTGACCGGGGGGCCCCAGATGAACACTGAAGCTTTCTTT. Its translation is CASSLTGGPQMNTEAFF.